These T cell receptor beta chains were read from a single sample in a study of cytomegalovirus exposure and HLA in healthy donors. Produced via immunoSEQ multiplex PCR; TCRdb's table is partial and in-frame only. Of some 110,000 clones listed, about 9.5% are singletons. The sequencing input was PBMCs. All receptors derive from a man aged 40-49 years in good health and CMV-seropositive. The CDR3 runs from the conserved cysteine through the conserved F or W. Each record gives: CDR3 DNA, CDR3 protein, J gene, D gene, clone size, V gene. D genes are given only for firm matches. The size field is filled for only some rows; it gives once, few, many or a size class.

TGTGCCAGCAGTTACGATGCGACATCCATCGAAGCCCAGCATTTT | CASSYDATSIEAQHF | TRBJ1-5 | NA | NA | TRBV6-6
TGCGCCAGCAGCATTAGCGGGAGCGCCCACGAGCAGTACTTC | CASSISGSAHEQYF | TRBJ2-7 | TRBD2 | few | TRBV5-1
TGCGCCAGCAGCTTGGGGGAGGGCGGCTACACCTTC | CASSLGEGGYTF | TRBJ1-2 | NA | NA | TRBV5-1
TGTGCCAGCAGTTCTGGCCTCGGACAGGGAAAGACCCAGTACTTC | CASSSGLGQGKTQYF | TRBJ2-5 | TRBD1 | NA | TRBV28
TGCGCCAGCAGCAGGGACAGGGAGGACGGGGAGCTGTTTTTT | CASSRDREDGELFF | TRBJ2-2 | TRBD1 | few | TRBV5-1
TGTGCCATCGAGGACAGAACCACCGGGGAGCTGTTTTTT | CAIEDRTTGELFF | TRBJ2-2 | NA | few | TRBV27
TGTGCCAGCAGTTTATCCCCCTACTATCAAGGTGGCTACACCTTC | CASSLSPYYQGGYTF | TRBJ1-2 | NA | NA | TRBV27
TGTGCCAGCAGCACTGGGGCCGCACCCCTCCACTTT | CASSTGAAPLHF | TRBJ1-6 | NA | few | TRBV7-9
TGTGCCAGCAGCGTCGGGACAGCTAATCAGCCCCAGCATTTT | CASSVGTANQPQHF | TRBJ1-5 | TRBD1 | NA | TRBV9
TGCGCCAGCAGCTTGGTGTCTAGCCCTTCCAATGAGCAGTTCTTC | CASSLVSSPSNEQFF | TRBJ2-1 | NA | NA | TRBV5-1
TGTGCCAGCACCCAAGACAGGCAGTACGAGCAGTACTTC | CASTQDRQYEQYF | TRBJ2-7 | NA | few | TRBV7-8
TGTGCCATCAGCAGACTGGCGGAAGAGACCCAGTACTTC | CAISRLAEETQYF | TRBJ2-5 | NA | NA | TRBV10-3
TGTGCCAGCAGCGGACAGGGGCCCGGGGAGCTGTTTTTT | CASSGQGPGELFF | TRBJ2-2 | TRBD1 | NA | TRBV7-9
TGTGCCAGCAGCTTAGGTGGTTTTAGCGGGGTAGGGGATACGCAGTATTTT | CASSLGGFSGVGDTQYF | TRBJ2-3 | TRBD2 | NA | TRBV7-8
TGTGCCAGCAGTGAACCGGGACTAGGAGGGGCAGATACGCAGTATTTT | CASSEPGLGGADTQYF | TRBJ2-3 | TRBD2 | NA | TRBV25-1
TGTGCCAGCAGCCCCGGGGAGGGTACTGGCTACACCTTC | CASSPGEGTGYTF | TRBJ1-2 | NA | few | TRBV9
TGTGCCAGTAGTACTCTAGCGGGAGTGTCCGGGGCCAACGTCCTGACTTTC | CASSTLAGVSGANVLTF | TRBJ2-6 | TRBD2 | NA | TRBV19
TGTGCCAGCAGCTCCCCAAACTATGGCTACACCTTC | CASSSPNYGYTF | TRBJ1-2 | NA | many | TRBV7-9
TGTGCCATCAGTGAGGGACTCAAGAGCTCCTACGAGCAGTACTTC | CAISEGLKSSYEQYF | TRBJ2-7 | NA | many | TRBV10-3
TGTGCCAGCAGCGTCGACAGGAGCTCTGGGGCCAACGTCCTGACTTTC | CASSVDRSSGANVLTF | TRBJ2-6 | NA | NA | TRBV9
TGTGCCAGCAGGGGGCGGAACTACAATGAGCAGTTCTTC | CASRGRNYNEQFF | TRBJ2-1 | NA | NA | TRBV25-1
TGTGCCAGCATGGGGCCTTACACAGATACGCAGTATTTT | CASMGPYTDTQYF | TRBJ2-3 | NA | NA | TRBV27
TGCAGCGTTCGGACAGGGCCCAACTATAATTCACCCCTCCACTTT | CSVRTGPNYNSPLHF | TRBJ1-6 | TRBD1 | NA | TRBV29-1